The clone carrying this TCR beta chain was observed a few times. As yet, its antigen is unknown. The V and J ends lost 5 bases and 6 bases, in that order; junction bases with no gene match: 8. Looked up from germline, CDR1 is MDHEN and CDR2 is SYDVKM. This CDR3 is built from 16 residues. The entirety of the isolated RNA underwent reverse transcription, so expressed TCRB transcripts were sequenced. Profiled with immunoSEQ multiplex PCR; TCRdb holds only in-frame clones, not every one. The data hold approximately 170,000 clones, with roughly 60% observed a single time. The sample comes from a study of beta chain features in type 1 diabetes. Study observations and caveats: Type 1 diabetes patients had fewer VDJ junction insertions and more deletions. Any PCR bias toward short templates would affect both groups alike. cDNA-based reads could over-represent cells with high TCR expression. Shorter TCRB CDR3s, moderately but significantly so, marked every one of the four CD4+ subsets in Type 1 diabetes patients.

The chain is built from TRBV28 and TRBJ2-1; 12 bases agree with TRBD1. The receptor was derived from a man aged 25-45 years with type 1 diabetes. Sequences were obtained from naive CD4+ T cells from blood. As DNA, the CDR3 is TGTGCCAGCAGTACCGTGGGACAGGGGGCGTTCAATGAGCAGTTCTTC. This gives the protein CASSTVGQGAFNEQFF.